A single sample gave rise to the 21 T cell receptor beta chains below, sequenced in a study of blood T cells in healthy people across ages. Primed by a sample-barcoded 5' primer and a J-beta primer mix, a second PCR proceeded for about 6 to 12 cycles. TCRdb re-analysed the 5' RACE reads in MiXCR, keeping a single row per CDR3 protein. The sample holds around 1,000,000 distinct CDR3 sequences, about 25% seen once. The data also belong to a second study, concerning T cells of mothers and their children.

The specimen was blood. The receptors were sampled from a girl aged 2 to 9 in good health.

In DNA, the CDR3 is TGTGCCAGCAGCTTAGTTGGGGGCCCCAATGAGCAGTTCTTC. It codes for CASSLVGGPNEQFF. The chain links TRBV7-9 to TRBJ2-1; maybe TRBD1 (6 bases). The V end was cut by 1 base, the J end by 6 bases, with 10 bases between. This CDR3 is built from 14 residues. Germline CDR1 SEHNR, CDR2 FQNEAQ (reference sequence).

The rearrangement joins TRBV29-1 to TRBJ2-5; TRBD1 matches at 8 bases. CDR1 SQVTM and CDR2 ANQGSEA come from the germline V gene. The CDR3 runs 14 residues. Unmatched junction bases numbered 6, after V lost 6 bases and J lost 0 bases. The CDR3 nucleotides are TGCAGCGTCACACAGGGGGGCTACCAAGAGACCCAGTACTTC. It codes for CSVTQGGYQETQYF.

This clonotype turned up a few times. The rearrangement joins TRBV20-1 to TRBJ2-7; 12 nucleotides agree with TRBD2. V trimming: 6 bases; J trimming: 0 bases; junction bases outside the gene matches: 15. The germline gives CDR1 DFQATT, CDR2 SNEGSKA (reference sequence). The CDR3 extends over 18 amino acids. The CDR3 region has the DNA TGCAGTGCCCAAACAACTAGCGGGAGGCTCTTCGACTCCTACGAGCAGTACTTC. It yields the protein CSAQTTSGRLFDSYEQYF.

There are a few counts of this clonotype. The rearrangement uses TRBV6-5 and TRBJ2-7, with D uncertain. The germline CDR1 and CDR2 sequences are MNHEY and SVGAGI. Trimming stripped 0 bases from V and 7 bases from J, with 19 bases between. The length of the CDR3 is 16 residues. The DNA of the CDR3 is TGTGCCAGCAGTTACTCTCCTGAGAGCTACCCGGAGGAGCAGTACTTC. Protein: CASSYSPESYPEEQYF.

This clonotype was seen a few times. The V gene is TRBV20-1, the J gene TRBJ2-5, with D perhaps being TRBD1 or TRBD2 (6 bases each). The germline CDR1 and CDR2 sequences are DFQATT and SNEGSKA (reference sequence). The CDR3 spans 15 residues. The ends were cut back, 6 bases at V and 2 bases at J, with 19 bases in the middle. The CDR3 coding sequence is TGCAGTGCCACAAGCCTCGGGGGCCTGCAAGAGACCCAGTACTTC. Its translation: CSATSLGGLQETQYF.

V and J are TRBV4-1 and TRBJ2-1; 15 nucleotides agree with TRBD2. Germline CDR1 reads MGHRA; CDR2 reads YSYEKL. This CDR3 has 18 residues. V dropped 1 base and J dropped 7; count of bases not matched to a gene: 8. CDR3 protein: CASSQGGLAGGGLNEQFF. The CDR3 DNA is TGCGCCAGCAGCCAAGGGGGACTAGCGGGAGGAGGGTTGAATGAGCAGTTCTTC.

The CDR3 sequence is CASSLLQGGVNTEAFF. In DNA, the CDR3 is TGTGCCAGCAGCTTGTTACAGGGGGGTGTGAACACTGAAGCTTTCTTT. V gene TRBV5-5 combines with J gene TRBJ1-1, with 8 bases fitting TRBD1. Germline CDR1 is SGHKS and CDR2 is YYEKEE (reference sequence). Trimming removed 1 base from V and 0 bases from J; junction bases left unmatched: 5. This CDR3 has 16 amino acids.

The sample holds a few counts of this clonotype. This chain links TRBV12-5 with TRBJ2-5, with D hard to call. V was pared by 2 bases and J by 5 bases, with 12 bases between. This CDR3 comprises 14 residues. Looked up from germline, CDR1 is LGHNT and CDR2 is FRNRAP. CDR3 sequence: CASGLRTTYETQYF. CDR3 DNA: TGTGCTAGTGGTTTGAGAACGACCTATGAGACCCAGTACTTC.

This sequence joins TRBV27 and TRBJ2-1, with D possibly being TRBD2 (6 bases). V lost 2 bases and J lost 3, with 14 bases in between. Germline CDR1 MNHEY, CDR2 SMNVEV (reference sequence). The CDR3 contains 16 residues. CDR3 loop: CASSLLTRGDYNEQFF. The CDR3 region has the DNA TGTGCCAGCAGTTTACTAACTCGCGGGGACTACAATGAGCAGTTCTTC.

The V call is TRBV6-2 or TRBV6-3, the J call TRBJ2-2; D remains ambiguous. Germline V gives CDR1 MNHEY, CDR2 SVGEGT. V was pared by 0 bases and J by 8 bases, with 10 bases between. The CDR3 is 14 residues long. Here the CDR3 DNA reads TGTGCCAGCAGTTACTCCCAGGACGGGGGGGAGCTGTTTTTT. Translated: CASSYSQDGGELFF.

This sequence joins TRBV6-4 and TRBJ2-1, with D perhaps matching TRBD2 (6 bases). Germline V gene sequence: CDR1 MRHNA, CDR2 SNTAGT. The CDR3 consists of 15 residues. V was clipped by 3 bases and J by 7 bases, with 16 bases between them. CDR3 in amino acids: CASSEGQGLGNEQFF. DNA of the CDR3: TGTGCCAGCAGTGAAGGTCAGGGACTTGGGAATGAGCAGTTCTTC.

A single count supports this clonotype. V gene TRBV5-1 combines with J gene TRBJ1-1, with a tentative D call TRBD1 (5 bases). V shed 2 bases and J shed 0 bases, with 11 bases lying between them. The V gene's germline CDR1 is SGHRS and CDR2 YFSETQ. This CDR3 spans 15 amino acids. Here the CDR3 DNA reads TGCGCCAGCAGCTTAGTGACAGACATGAACACTGAAGCTTTCTTT. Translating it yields CASSLVTDMNTEAFF.

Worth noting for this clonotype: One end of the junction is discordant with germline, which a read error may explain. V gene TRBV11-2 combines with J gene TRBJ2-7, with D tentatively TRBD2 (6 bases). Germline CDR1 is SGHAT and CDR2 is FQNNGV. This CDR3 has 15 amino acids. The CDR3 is CAGSLESLAYYEQYF. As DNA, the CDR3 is TGTGCCGGCAGCTTAGAGTCGCTAGCGTACTACGAGCAGTACTTC. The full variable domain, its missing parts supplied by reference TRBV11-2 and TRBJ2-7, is EAGVAQSPRYKIIEKRQSVAFWCNPISGHATLYWYQQILGQGPKLLIQFQNNGVVDDSQLPKDRFSAERLKGVDSTLKIQPAKLEDSAVYLCAGSLESLAYYEQYFGPGTRLTVT.

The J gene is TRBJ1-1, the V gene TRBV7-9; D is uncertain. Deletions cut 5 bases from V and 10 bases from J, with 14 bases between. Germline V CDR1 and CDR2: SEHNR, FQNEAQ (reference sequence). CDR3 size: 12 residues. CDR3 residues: CASSPGGVRAFF. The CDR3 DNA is TGTGCCAGCAGCCCAGGTGGGGTTAGAGCTTTCTTT.

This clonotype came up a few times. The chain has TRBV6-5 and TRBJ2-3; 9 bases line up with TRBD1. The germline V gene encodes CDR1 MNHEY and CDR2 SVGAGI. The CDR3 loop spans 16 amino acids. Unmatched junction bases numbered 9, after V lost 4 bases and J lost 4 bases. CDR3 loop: CASSSLDRGEADTQYF. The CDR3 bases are TGTGCCAGCAGTTCCTTGGACAGGGGCGAAGCAGATACGCAGTATTTT.

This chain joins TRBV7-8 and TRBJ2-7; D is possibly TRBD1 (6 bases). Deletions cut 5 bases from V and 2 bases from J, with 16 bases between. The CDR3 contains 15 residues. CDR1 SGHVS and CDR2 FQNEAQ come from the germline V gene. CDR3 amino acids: CASSGPGTYTYEQYF. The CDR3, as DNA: TGTGCCAGCAGCGGACCCGGGACATACACCTACGAGCAGTACTTC.

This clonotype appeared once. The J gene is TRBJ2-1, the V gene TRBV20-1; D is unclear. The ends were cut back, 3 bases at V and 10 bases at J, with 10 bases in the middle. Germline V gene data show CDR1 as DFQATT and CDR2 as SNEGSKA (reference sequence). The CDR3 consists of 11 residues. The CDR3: CSARDGSEQFF. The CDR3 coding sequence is TGCAGTGCTAGGGACGGATCCGAGCAGTTCTTC.

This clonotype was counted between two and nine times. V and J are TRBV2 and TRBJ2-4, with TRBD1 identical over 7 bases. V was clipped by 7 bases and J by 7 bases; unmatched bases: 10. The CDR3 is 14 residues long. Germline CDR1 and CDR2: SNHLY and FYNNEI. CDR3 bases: TGTGCCAGCACTTTACTACAGGGGAGCAACATTCAGTACTTC. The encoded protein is CASTLLQGSNIQYF.

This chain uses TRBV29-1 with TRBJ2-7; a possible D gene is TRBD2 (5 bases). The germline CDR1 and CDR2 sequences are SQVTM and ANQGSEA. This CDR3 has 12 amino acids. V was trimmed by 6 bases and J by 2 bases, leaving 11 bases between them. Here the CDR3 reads CSVISGTYEQYF. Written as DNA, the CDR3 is TGCAGCGTAATATCCGGGACCTACGAGCAGTACTTC.

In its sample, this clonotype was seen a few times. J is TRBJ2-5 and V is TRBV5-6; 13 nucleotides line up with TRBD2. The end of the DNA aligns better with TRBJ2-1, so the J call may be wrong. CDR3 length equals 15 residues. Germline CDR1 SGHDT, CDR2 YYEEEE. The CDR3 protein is CASSPGLAGDNWQFF. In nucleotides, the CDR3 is TGTGCCAGCAGCCCCGGACTAGCGGGAGATAATTGGCAGTTCTTC.

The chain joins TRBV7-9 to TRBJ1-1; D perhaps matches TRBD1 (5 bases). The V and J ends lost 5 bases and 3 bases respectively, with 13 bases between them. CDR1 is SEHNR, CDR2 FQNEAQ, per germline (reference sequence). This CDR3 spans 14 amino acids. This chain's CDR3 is CASSQGVRYTEAFF. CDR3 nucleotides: TGTGCCAGCAGCCAAGGGGTCAGATACACTGAAGCTTTCTTT.